Shown below are 17 T cell receptor beta chains from a single sample sequenced in a study of regulatory T cells in long-lasting Graves disease. The time point here: persistent/refractory GD, antithyroid drugs over 5 years with positive TRAb. From RNA extracted from PBMCs, the TCR library was made. Building of the TCR beta libraries involved iRepertoire HTBI primers and Arm-PCR of CDR3 regions. Each CDR3 protein gets one entry after TCRdb re-called the multiplex PCR reads with MiXCR. The sample carries a few hundred thousand distinct CDR3 sequences, 20% to 25% recorded once. The starting material was peripheral blood mononuclear cells (PBMCs), obtained when the disease was refractory, from a patient treated with antithyroid drugs. These receptors originate from a woman aged 40 to 50 with Graves disease.

This clonotype was recorded many times. The gene calls are TRBV12-3 or TRBV12-4 and TRBJ2-7; 9 positions agree with TRBD1. Trimming removed 4 bases from V and 3 bases from J; junction bases left unmatched: 7. This CDR3 is 15 amino acids long. Here the CDR3 reads CASSSYRGRNYEQYF. For the CDR3, the DNA is TGTGCCAGCAGTTCCTACAGGGGGCGAAACTACGAGCAGTACTTC.

The chain employs TRBV29-1 and TRBJ1-2; no clear D. The V gene lost 6 bases and the J gene lost 0 bases, with 11 bases spanning the gap. Per the germline V gene, CDR1 is SQVTM and CDR2 is ANQGSEA. There are 13 residues in the CDR3. The CDR3 DNA follows: TGCAGCGTCCCTAGGGCGACTAACTATGGCTACACCTTC. Translated, it gives CSVPRATNYGYTF.

This clonotype showed up many times. This chain uses TRBV29-1 with TRBJ2-5; D may be TRBD2 (6 bases). In germline, CDR1 is SQVTM, CDR2 ANQGSEA. CDR3 length equals 14 residues. V lost 4 bases and J 0 bases, leaving 12 bases between the germline ends. The CDR3 loop reads CSVAEGWYQETQYF. CDR3 coding DNA: TGCAGCGTTGCGGAGGGCTGGTACCAAGAGACCCAGTACTTC.

The rearrangement links TRBV10-3 to TRBJ1-1; TRBD1 matches at 7 bases. CDR3 size: 12 residues. Germline-derived CDR1 and CDR2 are ENHRY and SYGVKD. V lost 6 bases and J lost 8; bases outside the gene matches: 6. CDR3 protein: CAIRNRDSEAFF. The CDR3 DNA is TGTGCCATCAGGAACCGGGACAGCGAAGCTTTCTTT.

This clonotype was observed many times. The V gene is TRBV11-2, the J gene TRBJ2-7, with D uncertain. V was cut by 5 bases and J by 7 bases, with 15 bases left in between. The CDR3 runs 13 residues. CDR1 SGHAT and CDR2 FQNNGV come from the germline V gene. CDR3 amino acids: CASSPNPIGEQYF. CDR3 nucleotide sequence: TGTGCCAGCAGCCCGAACCCGATAGGAGAGCAGTACTTC.

This chain joins TRBV4-1 and TRBJ2-7, with 14 bases lining up with TRBD2. CDR3 length equals 18 residues. The germline gives CDR1 MGHRA, CDR2 YSYEKL. After removal of 1 base from V and 5 bases from J, the junction contained 10 bases not matched to a gene. In nucleotides, the CDR3 is TGCGCCAGCAGCCAAGGCCCGGGACTAGCGGGAGTACCCCACGAGCAGTACTTC. The encoded protein is CASSQGPGLAGVPHEQYF.

The chain uses TRBV7-8 and TRBJ2-2; 9 bases agree with TRBD2. Germline V gene lookup returns CDR1 SGHVS and CDR2 FQNEAQ. Trimming took 0 bases from V and 1 from J; bases not matched to a gene: 12. The CDR3 has 20 residues. The CDR3, as DNA: TGTGCCAGCAGCTTAGCCACCCCAGCGGGAGGACTATTGAACACCGGGGAGCTGTTTTTT. This sequence encodes CASSLATPAGGLLNTGELFF.

This clonotype appeared many times. The J gene is TRBJ1-4, the V gene TRBV12-3 or TRBV12-4; 7 nucleotides agree with TRBD1. The V segment lost 1 base and the J segment 0 bases; nucleotides outside the gene matches: 2. The CDR3 covers 16 residues. The CDR3 is CASSLGQGTTNEKLFF. In nucleotides, the CDR3 is TGTGCCAGCAGTTTAGGACAGGGAACAACTAATGAAAAACTGTTTTTT.

This clonotype was seen a few times. The chain uses TRBV6-4 and TRBJ1-6, with no clear D. The CDR3 has 14 residues. Germline V gene lookup returns CDR1 MRHNA and CDR2 SNTAGT. Trimming cost V 0 bases and J 10 bases, with 10 bases left between them. CDR3 sequence: CASSDSSGSSPLHF. DNA for the CDR3: TGTGCCAGCAGTGACTCGAGCGGGAGCTCACCCCTCCACTTT.

This clonotype appeared many times. CDR3 nucleotides: TGTGCCAGCAGTTTATTGACTAGCAAGGAGCAGTACTTC. Translating it yields CASSLLTSKEQYF. The chain employs TRBV12-3 or TRBV12-4 and TRBJ2-7; 7 nucleotides line up with TRBD2. CDR3 size: 13 residues. After removal of 2 bases from V and 7 bases from J, the junction contained 5 bases not matched to a gene.

This clonotype was recorded many times. This chain uses TRBV15 with TRBJ2-7; a weak D match, TRBD1 (5 bases). Trimming removed 3 bases from V and 3 bases from J, with 9 bases in between. The length of the CDR3 is 13 residues. Per the germline V gene, CDR1 is LNHNV and CDR2 is YYDKDF (reference sequence). CDR3 nucleotide sequence: TGTGCCACCAGCAGTGAGCAGGGCTACGAGCAGTACTTC. As protein: CATSSEQGYEQYF.

The chain couples TRBV10-2 to TRBJ2-2, with D unclear. Between the trimmed V and J ends, which lost 6 bases and 0 bases, there was a span of 8 bases. The CDR3 is 14 residues long. Germline CDR1 is WSHSY and CDR2 is SAAADI. The CDR3 DNA reads as TGCGCCAGCAGGCTTTCCGCGAACACCGGGGAGCTGTTTTTT. It translates to CASRLSANTGELFF.

The V call is TRBV28, the J call TRBJ2-6; D unresolved. CDR1 is MDHEN, CDR2 SYDVKM, per germline. The CDR3 has 16 amino acids. Between the trimmed V and J ends, which lost 4 bases and 2 bases, there was a span of 12 bases. CDR3 in amino acids: CASSSNKEAGANVLTF. CDR3 DNA: TGTGCCAGCAGTTCTAATAAAGAGGCTGGGGCCAACGTCCTGACTTTC.

This clonotype was recorded a few times. V gene TRBV3-1 combines with J gene TRBJ1-6; perhaps TRBD1 as D (5 bases). The V end lost 2 bases, the J end lost 7 bases, and 12 bases lay between the germline ends. This CDR3 has 15 residues. Germline V gives CDR1 LGHDT, CDR2 YNNKEL (reference sequence). CDR3 protein: CASSQTGLGNSPLHF. The CDR3, as DNA: TGTGCCAGCAGCCAAACGGGACTGGGAAATTCACCCCTCCACTTT.

This clonotype was seen repeatedly, ten times or more. The gene calls are TRBV29-1 and TRBJ1-1; D is perhaps TRBD1 (5 bases). This CDR3 region has 14 residues. The germline CDR1 and CDR2 sequences are SQVTM and ANQGSEA. The V gene lost 6 bases and the J gene lost 5 bases, with 19 bases spanning the gap. DNA of the CDR3: TGCAGCGTGCTACCGTGGGGCGCGAATACTGAAGCTTTCTTT. Encoded protein: CSVLPWGANTEAFF. The full variable domain, completed using reference TRBV29-1 and TRBJ1-1, is SAVISQKPSRDICQRGTSLTIQCQVDSQVTMMFWYRQQPGQSLTLIATANQGSEATYESGFVIDKFPISRPNLTFSTLTVSNMSPEDSSIYLCSVLPWGANTEAFFGQGTRLTVV.

This clonotype was picked up a small number of times. The chain employs TRBV6-6 and TRBJ2-2, with D possibly being TRBD2 (6 bases). The germline V and J ends were trimmed by 0 bases and 3 bases, with 14 bases remaining between them. This CDR3 region has 17 residues. Germline V lookup: CDR1 MNHNY, CDR2 SVGAGI (reference sequence). This chain's CDR3 is CASSYSGTPRDTGELFF. For the CDR3, the DNA is TGTGCCAGCAGTTACTCGGGGACTCCCAGGGACACCGGGGAGCTGTTTTTT.

In its sample, this clonotype was seen a few times. The rearrangement joins TRBV10-3 to TRBJ1-1; TRBD1 is a possible D gene (5 bases). Per germline, CDR1 ENHRY and CDR2 SYGVKD. V lost 2 bases, J lost 11 bases, and 30 bases lay in between. There are 18 residues in the CDR3. In DNA form, the CDR3 reads TGTGCCATCAGTGAGACAACAAGAGAGGCTTTGGCGACAGAAGAGGCTTTCTTT. Encoded protein: CAISETTREALATEEAFF.